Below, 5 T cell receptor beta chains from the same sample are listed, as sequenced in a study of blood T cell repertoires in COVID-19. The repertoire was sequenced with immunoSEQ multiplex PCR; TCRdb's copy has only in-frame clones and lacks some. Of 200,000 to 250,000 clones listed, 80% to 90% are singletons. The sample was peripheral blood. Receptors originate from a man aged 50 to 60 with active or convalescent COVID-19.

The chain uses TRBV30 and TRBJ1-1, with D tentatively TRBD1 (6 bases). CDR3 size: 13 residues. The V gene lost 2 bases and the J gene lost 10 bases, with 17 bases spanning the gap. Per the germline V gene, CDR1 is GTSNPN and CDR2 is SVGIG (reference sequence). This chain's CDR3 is CAWSTLRGSGAFF. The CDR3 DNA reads TGTGCCTGGAGTACTCTCAGGGGCTCCGGAGCTTTCTTT.

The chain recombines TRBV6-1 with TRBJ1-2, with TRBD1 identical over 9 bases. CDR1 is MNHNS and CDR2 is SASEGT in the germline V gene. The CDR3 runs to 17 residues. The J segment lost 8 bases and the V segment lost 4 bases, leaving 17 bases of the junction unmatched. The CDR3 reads CASSAPGQGWDERGYTF. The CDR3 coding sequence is TGTGCCAGCAGTGCTCCGGGACAGGGATGGGATGAGAGGGGCTACACCTTC.

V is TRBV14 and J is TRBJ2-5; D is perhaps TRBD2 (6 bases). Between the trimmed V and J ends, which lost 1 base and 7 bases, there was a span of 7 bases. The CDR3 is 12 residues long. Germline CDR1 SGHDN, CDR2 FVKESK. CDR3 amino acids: CASSQGLVTQYF. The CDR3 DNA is TGTGCCAGCAGCCAAGGACTAGTGACCCAGTACTTC.

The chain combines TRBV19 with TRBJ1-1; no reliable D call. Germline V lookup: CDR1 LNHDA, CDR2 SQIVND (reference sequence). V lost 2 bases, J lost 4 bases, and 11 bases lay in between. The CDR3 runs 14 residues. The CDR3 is CASSIMAGPTEAFF. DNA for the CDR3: TGTGCCAGTAGTATAATGGCAGGCCCCACTGAAGCTTTCTTT.

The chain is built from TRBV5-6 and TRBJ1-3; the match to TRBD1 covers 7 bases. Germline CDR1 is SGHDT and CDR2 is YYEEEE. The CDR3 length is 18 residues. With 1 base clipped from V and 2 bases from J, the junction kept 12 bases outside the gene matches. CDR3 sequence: CASSLTGDAYPTGNTIYF. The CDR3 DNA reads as TGTGCCAGCAGCTTGACAGGGGACGCTTACCCCACTGGAAACACCATATATTTT.